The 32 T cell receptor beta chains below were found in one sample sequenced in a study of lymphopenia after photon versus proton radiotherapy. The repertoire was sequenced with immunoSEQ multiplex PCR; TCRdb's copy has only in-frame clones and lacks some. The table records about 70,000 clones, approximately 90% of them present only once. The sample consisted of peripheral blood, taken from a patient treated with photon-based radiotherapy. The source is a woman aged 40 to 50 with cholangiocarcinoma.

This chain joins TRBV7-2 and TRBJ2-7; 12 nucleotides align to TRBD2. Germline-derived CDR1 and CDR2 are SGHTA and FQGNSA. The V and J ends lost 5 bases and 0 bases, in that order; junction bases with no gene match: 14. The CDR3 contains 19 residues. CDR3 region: CASSVRTSGNPSSSYEQYF. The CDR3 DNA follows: TGTGCCAGCAGCGTTAGGACTAGCGGGAATCCGTCGAGCTCCTACGAGCAGTACTTC.

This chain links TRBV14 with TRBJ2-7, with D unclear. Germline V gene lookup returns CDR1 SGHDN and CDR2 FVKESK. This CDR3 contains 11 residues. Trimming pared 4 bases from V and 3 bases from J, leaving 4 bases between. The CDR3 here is CASSLLYEQYF. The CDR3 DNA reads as TGTGCCAGCAGCCTCCTCTACGAGCAGTACTTC.

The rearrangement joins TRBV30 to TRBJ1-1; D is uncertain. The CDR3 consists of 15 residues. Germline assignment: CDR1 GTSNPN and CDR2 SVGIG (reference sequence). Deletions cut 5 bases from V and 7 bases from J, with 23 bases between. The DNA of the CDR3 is TGTGCCTGGGAGCCCCCAGAAACTGACACTGGTGAAGCTTTCTTT. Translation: CAWEPPETDTGEAFF. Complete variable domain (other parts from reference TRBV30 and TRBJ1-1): SQTIHQWPATLVQPVGSPLSLECTVEGTSNPNLYWYRQAAGRGLQLLFYSVGIGQISSEVPQNLSASRPQDRQFILSSKKLLLSDSGFYLCAWEPPETDTGEAFFGQGTRLTVV.

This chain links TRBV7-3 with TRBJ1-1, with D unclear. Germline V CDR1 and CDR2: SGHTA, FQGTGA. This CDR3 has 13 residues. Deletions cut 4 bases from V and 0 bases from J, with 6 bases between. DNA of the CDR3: TGTGCCAGCAGCTCCGCAGTGAACACTGAAGCTTTCTTT. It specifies CASSSAVNTEAFF.

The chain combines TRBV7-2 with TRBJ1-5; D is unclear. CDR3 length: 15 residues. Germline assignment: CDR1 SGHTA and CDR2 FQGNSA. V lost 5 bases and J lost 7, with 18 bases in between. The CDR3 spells CASSPTSRLDQPQHF. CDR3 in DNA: TGTGCCAGCAGCCCGACCAGCAGGTTGGACCAGCCCCAGCATTTT.

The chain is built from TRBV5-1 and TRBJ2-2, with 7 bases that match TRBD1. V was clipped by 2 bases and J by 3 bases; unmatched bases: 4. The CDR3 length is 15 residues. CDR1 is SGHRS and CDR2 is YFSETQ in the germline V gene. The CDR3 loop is CASSLGGADTGELFF. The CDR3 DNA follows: TGCGCCAGCAGCTTAGGGGGCGCGGACACCGGGGAGCTGTTTTTT.

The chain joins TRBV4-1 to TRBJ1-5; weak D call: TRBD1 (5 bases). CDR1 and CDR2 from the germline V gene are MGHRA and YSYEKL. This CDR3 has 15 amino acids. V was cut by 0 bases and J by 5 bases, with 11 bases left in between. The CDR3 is CASSQDPLGDQPQHF. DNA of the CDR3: TGCGCCAGCAGCCAAGATCCGTTGGGGGATCAGCCCCAGCATTTT.

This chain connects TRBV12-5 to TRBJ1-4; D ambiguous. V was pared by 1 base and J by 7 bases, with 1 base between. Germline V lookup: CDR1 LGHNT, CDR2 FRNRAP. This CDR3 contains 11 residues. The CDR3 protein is CASGLGEKLFF. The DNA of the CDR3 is TGTGCTAGTGGTTTGGGTGAAAAACTGTTTTTT.

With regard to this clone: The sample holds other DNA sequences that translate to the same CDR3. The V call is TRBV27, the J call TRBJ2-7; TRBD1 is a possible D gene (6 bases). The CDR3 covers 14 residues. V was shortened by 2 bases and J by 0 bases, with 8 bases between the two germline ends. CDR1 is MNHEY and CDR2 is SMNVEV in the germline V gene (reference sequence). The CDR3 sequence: CASSLGQSSYEQYF. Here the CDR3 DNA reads TGTGCCAGCAGTTTAGGACAGAGCTCCTACGAGCAGTACTTC.

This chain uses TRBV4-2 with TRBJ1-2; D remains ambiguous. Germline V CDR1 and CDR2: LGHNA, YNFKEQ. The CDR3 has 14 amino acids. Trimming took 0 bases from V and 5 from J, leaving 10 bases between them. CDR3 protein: CASSQEAGLYGYTF. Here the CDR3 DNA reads TGTGCCAGCAGCCAAGAGGCAGGCCTATATGGCTACACCTTC.

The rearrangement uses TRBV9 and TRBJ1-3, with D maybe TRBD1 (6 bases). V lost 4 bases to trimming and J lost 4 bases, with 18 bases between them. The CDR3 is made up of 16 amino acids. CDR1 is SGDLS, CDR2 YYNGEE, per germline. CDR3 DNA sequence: TGTGCCAGCAGCCCCACGTGGGGGCCTCTGGGAAACACCATATATTTT. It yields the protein CASSPTWGPLGNTIYF. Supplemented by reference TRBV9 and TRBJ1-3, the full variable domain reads DSGVTQTPKHLITATGQRVTLRCSPRSGDLSVYWYQQSLDQGLQFLIQYYNGEERAKGNILERFSAQQFPDLHSELNLSSLELGDSALYFCASSPTWGPLGNTIYFGEGSWLTVV.

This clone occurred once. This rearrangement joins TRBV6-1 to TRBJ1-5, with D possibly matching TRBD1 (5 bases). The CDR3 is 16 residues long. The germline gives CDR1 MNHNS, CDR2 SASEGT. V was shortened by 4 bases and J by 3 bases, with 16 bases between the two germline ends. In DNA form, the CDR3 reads TGTGCCAGCAGTGCCCCTGTGACAGCAAACAATCAGCCCCAGCATTTT. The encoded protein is CASSAPVTANNQPQHF.

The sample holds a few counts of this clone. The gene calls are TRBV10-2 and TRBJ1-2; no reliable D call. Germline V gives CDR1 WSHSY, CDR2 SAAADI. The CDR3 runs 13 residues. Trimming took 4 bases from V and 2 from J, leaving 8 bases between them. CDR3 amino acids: CASSAPRNYGYTF. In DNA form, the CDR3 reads TGCGCCAGCAGTGCTCCGAGGAACTATGGCTACACCTTC.

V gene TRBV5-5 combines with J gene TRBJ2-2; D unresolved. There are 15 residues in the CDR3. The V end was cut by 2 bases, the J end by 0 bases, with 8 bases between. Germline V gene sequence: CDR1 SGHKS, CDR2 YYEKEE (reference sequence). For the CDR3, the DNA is TGTGCCAGCAGCTTTAACACACCGAACACCGGGGAGCTGTTTTTT. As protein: CASSFNTPNTGELFF. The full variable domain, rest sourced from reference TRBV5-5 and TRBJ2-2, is DAGVTQSPTHLIKTRGQQVTLRCSPISGHKSVSWYQQVLGQGPQFIFQYYEKEERGRGNFPDRFSARQFPNYSSELNVNALLLGDSALYLCASSFNTPNTGELFFGEGSRLTVL.

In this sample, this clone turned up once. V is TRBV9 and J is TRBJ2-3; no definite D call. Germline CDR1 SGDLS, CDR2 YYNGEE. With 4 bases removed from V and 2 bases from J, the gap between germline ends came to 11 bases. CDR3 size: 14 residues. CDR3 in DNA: TGTGCCAGCAGCCCCCGGGCTTACACAGATACGCAGTATTTT. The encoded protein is CASSPRAYTDTQYF.

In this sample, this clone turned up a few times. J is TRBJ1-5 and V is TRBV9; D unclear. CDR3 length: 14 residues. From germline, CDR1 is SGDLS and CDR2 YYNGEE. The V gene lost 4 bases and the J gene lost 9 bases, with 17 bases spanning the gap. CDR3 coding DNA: TGTGCCAGCAGCAGCGTGGGAGAAAATGTGCCCCAGCATTTT. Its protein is CASSSVGENVPQHF.

The CDR3 is CASSQDGHGNSYNEQFF. The CDR3 nucleotides are TGCGCCAGCAGCCAAGATGGACACGGCAATTCTTACAATGAGCAGTTCTTC. J is TRBJ2-1 and V is TRBV4-1, with D maybe TRBD1 (5 bases). Trimming stripped 0 bases from V and 4 bases from J, with 16 bases between. Germline CDR1 is MGHRA and CDR2 is YSYEKL. The CDR3 covers 17 residues.

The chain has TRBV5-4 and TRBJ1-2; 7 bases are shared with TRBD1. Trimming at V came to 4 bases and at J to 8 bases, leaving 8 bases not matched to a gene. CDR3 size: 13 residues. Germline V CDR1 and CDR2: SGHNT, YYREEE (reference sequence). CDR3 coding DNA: TGTGCCAGCAGCCTGGGACAGCTCGGGGGCTACACCTTC. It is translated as CASSLGQLGGYTF.

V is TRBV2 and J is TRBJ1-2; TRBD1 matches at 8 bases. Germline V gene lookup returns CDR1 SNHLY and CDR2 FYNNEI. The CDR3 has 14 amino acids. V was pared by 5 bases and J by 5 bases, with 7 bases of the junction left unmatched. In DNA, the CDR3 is TGTGCCAGCAGTTCGGACAGGGAAAGGTATGGCTACACCTTC. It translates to CASSSDRERYGYTF.

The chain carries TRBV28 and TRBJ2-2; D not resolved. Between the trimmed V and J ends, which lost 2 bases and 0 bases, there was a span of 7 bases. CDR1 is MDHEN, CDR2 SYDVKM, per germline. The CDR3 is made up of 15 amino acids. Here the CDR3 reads CASSLRRTNTGELFF. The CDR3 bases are TGTGCCAGCAGTTTAAGGCGGACGAACACCGGGGAGCTGTTTTTT. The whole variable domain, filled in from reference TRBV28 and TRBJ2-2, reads DVKVTQSSRYLVKRTGEKVFLECVQDMDHENMFWYRQDPGLGLRLIYFSYDVKMKEKGDIPEGYSVSREKKERFSLILESASTNQTSMYLCASSLRRTNTGELFFGEGSRLTVL.

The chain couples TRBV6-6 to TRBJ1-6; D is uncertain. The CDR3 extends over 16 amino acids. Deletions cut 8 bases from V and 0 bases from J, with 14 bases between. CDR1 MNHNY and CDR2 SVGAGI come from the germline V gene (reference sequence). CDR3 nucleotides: TGTGCCAGCTGGCGGGTCCGGAGCTCCTATAATTCACCCCTCCACTTT. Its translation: CASWRVRSSYNSPLHF.

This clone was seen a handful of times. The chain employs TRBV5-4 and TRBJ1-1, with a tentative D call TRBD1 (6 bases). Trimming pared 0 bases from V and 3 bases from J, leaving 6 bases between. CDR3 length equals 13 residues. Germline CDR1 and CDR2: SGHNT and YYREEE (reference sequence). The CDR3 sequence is CASSLDRDTEAFF. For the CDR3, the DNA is TGTGCCAGCAGCTTGGACAGGGACACTGAAGCTTTCTTT.

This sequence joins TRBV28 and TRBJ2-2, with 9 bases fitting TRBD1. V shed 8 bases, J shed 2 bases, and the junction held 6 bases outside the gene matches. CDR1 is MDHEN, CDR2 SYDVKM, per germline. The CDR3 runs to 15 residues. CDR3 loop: CASQGGQGNTGELFF. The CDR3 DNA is TGTGCCAGCCAGGGGGGACAGGGTAACACCGGGGAGCTGTTTTTT. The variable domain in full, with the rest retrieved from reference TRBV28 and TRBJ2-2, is DVKVTQSSRYLVKRTGEKVFLECVQDMDHENMFWYRQDPGLGLRLIYFSYDVKMKEKGDIPEGYSVSREKKERFSLILESASTNQTSMYLCASQGGQGNTGELFFGEGSRLTVL.

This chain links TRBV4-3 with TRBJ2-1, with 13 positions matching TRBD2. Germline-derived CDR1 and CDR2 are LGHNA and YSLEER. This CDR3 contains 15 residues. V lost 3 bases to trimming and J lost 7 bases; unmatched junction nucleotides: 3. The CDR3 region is CASSHGLAGANEQFF. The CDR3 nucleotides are TGCGCCAGCAGCCACGGACTAGCGGGGGCTAATGAGCAGTTCTTC.

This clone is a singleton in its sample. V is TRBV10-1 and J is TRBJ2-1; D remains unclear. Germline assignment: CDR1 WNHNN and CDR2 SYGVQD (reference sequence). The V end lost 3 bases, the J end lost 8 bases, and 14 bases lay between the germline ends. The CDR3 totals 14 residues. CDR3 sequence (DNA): TGCGCCAGCAGTGAATCGTCTCAGGTCCATGAGCAGTTCTTC. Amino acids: CASSESSQVHEQFF.

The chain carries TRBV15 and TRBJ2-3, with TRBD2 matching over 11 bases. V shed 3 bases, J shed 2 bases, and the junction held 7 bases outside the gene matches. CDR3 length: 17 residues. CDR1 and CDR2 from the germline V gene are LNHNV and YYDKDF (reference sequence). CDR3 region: CATSSGGTSGHTDTQYF. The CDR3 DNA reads TGTGCCACCAGCAGCGGGGGGACTAGCGGCCACACAGATACGCAGTATTTT.

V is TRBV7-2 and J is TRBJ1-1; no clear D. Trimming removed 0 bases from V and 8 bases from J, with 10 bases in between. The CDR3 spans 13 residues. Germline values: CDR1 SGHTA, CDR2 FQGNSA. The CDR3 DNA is TGTGCCAGCAGCTTAGCGTACCAGAGCGAAGCTTTCTTT. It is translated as CASSLAYQSEAFF.

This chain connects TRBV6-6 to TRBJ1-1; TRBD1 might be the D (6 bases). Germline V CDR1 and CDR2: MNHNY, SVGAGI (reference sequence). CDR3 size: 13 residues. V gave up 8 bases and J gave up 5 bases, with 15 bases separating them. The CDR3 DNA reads TGTGCCAGCGGCCGAGCAGGGGATACTGAAGCTTTCTTT. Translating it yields CASGRAGDTEAFF.

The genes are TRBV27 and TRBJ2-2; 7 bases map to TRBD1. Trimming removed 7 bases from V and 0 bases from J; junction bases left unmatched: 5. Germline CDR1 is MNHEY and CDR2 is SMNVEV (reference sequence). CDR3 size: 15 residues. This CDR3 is CASTLDRPNTGELFF. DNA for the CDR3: TGTGCCAGCACCTTGGACAGGCCGAACACCGGGGAGCTGTTTTTT.

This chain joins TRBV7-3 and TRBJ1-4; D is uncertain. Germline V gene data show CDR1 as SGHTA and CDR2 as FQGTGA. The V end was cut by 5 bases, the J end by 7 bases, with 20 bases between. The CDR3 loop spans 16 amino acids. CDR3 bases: TGTGCCAGCAGCCCCCCCGGGCAGCTCGGCGGTGAAAAACTGTTTTTT. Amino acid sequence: CASSPPGQLGGEKLFF.

CDR3 sequence (DNA): TGTGCCAGCAGGCGGGCATTTCGCACAGATACGCAGTATTTT. This codes for CASRRAFRTDTQYF. The gene calls are TRBV11-2 and TRBJ2-3, with D tentatively TRBD2 (5 bases). Germline lookup yields CDR1 SGHAT and CDR2 FQNNGV. The V end lost 6 bases, the J end lost 1 base, and 11 bases lay between the germline ends. The CDR3 has 14 amino acids.

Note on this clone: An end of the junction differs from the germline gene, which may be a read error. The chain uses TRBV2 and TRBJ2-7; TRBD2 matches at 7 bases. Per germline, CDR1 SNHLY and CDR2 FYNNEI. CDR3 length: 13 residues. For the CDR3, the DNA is TGTGCCAGCAGTGAGTCAGGACTAGTGGAAGAAGAATTC. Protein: CASSESGLVEEEF. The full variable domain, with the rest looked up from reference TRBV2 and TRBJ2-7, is EPEVTQTPSHQVTQMGQEVILRCVPISNHLYFYWYRQILGQKVEFLVSFYNNEISEKSEIFDDQFSVERPDGSNFTLKIRSTKLEDSAMYFCASSESGLVEEEFGPGTRLTVT.